The 22 T cell receptor beta chains listed next were all sequenced from one sample in a study of CD8+ T cells in alopecia areata. Once RNA had been extracted, it was reverse transcribed into cDNA to act as the sequencing template. Clones were sequenced by immunoSEQ multiplex PCR, and TCRdb holds only the in-frame ones, with some missing. Of approximately 280,000 clones in the sample, 58% were seen once. Treatment reported: oral pan-JAK inhibitor, 5-10 mg twice daily. The source was CD4+ T cells sorted from blood, collected at week 24, from a patient treated with tofacitinib. The receptor source for this set is a human donor with alopecia areata.

The chain joins TRBV27 to TRBJ1-4; no clear D gene. CDR3 length: 15 residues. Trimming took off 5 bases at V and 0 bases at J, with 10 bases between the two ends. Germline CDR1 is MNHEY and CDR2 is SMNVEV (reference sequence). Written as DNA, the CDR3 is TGTGCCAGCAGTCCCCGAGCTGCAACTAATGAAAAACTGTTTTTT. It encodes CASSPRAATNEKLFF.

CDR3: CSVTEGAGEQYF. For the CDR3, the DNA is TGCAGCGTTACGGAGGGGGCTGGGGAGCAGTACTTC. The gene calls are TRBV29-1 and TRBJ2-7; possibly TRBD1 for D (7 bases). V was trimmed by 5 bases and J by 7 bases, leaving 15 bases between them. CDR1 and CDR2 from the germline V gene are SQVTM and ANQGSEA. The CDR3 loop spans 12 amino acids.

This clone was seen a few times. CDR3 bases: TGTGCCAGCAGCGCCGGGGGGGTCTACGAGCAGTACTTC. It codes for CASSAGGVYEQYF. The V call is TRBV9, the J call TRBJ2-7; 8 bases are a match to TRBD2. The trim removed 3 bases at V and 3 bases at J, leaving 2 bases unmatched. Germline-derived CDR1 and CDR2 are SGDLS and YYNGEE. The CDR3 is made up of 13 amino acids. The full variable domain, with the rest looked up from reference TRBV9 and TRBJ2-7, is DSGVTQTPKHLITATGQRVTLRCSPRSGDLSVYWYQQSLDQGLQFLIQYYNGEERAKGNILERFSAQQFPDLHSELNLSSLELGDSALYFCASSAGGVYEQYFGPGTRLTVT.

The V call is TRBV2, the J call TRBJ2-7, with D possibly matching TRBD1 (5 bases). The length of the CDR3 is 11 residues. In germline, CDR1 is SNHLY, CDR2 FYNNEI. The V gene lost 7 bases and the J gene lost 7 bases, with 11 bases spanning the gap. The CDR3 spells CASIQDSEQYF. The CDR3 DNA reads TGTGCCAGCATCCAAGACAGTGAGCAGTACTTC.

This clone was counted between two and nine times. The rearrangement links TRBV29-1 to TRBJ2-7; D is perhaps TRBD1 (6 bases). CDR3 length: 16 residues. From germline, CDR1 is SQVTM and CDR2 ANQGSEA. V dropped 5 bases and J dropped 2 bases, with 22 bases sitting between them. As DNA, the CDR3 is TGCAGCGTTCTCCAAAGGACAGTCAATACGGCCTACGAGCAGTACTTC. This sequence encodes CSVLQRTVNTAYEQYF.

The V and J genes are TRBV7-2 and TRBJ1-2; TRBD1 matches 9 bases. In germline, CDR1 is SGHTA, CDR2 FQGNSA. The CDR3 is made up of 15 amino acids. The V gene end was trimmed by 3 bases and the J gene end by 3 bases; junction bases not matched to a gene: 5. CDR3 nucleotides: TGTGCCAGCAGCTTCTGGGACAGGGCGGACTATGGCTACACCTTC. Protein: CASSFWDRADYGYTF.

In the case of this clone: Other DNA sequences of this sample code for an identical CDR3. The chain has TRBV5-1 and TRBJ2-1, with 7 bases lining up with TRBD1. V lost 3 bases and J lost 4; bases outside the gene matches: 4. The CDR3 runs 14 residues. Germline CDR1 is SGHRS and CDR2 is YFSETQ. CDR3 coding DNA: TGCGCCAGCAGCTCACCGGGACAGTACAATGAGCAGTTCTTC. Amino acid sequence: CASSSPGQYNEQFF.

This rearrangement joins TRBV29-1 to TRBJ1-2, with a possible D match to TRBD1 (6 bases). V lost 1 base to trimming and J lost 5 bases, with 17 bases between them. The CDR3 loop spans 15 amino acids. From germline, CDR1 is SQVTM and CDR2 ANQGSEA. CDR3 nucleotide sequence: TGCAGCGTTGAAGGTGGGGGGCGTGGGTGGTATGGCTACACCTTC. Amino acid sequence: CSVEGGGRGWYGYTF.

The CDR3 region has the DNA TGTGCCTTGGGGACAGGGAGAGAGACCCAGTACTTC. Its translation is CALGTGRETQYF. This sequence joins TRBV2 and TRBJ2-5; 9 positions match TRBD1. The germline gives CDR1 SNHLY, CDR2 FYNNEI. The V gene end was trimmed by 11 bases and the J gene end by 4 bases; junction bases not matched to a gene: 5. CDR3 length equals 12 residues.

This clone showed up just once. The gene calls are TRBV30 and TRBJ1-5; 7 bases agree with TRBD1. CDR1 is GTSNPN, CDR2 SVGIG, per germline (reference sequence). CDR3 length: 15 amino acids. The ends lost 4 bases at V and 0 bases at J; junction bases unmatched: 6. The CDR3 DNA sequence: TGTGCCTGGAAAGGACAGGTGTATAGCAATCAGCCCCAGCATTTT. It encodes CAWKGQVYSNQPQHF.

The chain links TRBV29-1 to TRBJ1-2; D uncertain. Germline lookup yields CDR1 SQVTM and CDR2 ANQGSEA. The CDR3 loop spans 14 amino acids. V was pared by 4 bases and J by 6 bases, with 18 bases between. CDR3 coding DNA: TGCAGCGTTGGAAAGGGAGGCGGGGTGAATGGCTACACCTTC. It specifies CSVGKGGGVNGYTF.

The chain is built from TRBV7-2 and TRBJ2-3, with a possible D match to TRBD2 (6 bases). CDR3 length equals 13 residues. Germline V gene lookup returns CDR1 SGHTA and CDR2 FQGNSA. Between the trimmed V and J ends, which lost 4 bases and 4 bases, there was a span of 9 bases. CDR3 nucleotide sequence: TGTGCCAGCAGCTGGGACTTGGCAGATACGCAGTATTTT. Translating gives CASSWDLADTQYF. Variable domain in full (rest from reference TRBV7-2 and TRBJ2-3): GAGVSQSPSNKVTEKGKDVELRCDPISGHTALYWYRQSLGQGLEFLIYFQGNSAPDKSGLPSDRFSAERTGGSVSTLTIQRTQQEDSAVYLCASSWDLADTQYFGPGTRLTVL.

The sample holds a few counts of this clone. The J gene is TRBJ2-2, the V gene TRBV30, with no clear D. Trimming pared 1 base from V and 9 bases from J, leaving 9 bases between. This CDR3 comprises 12 residues. Per germline, CDR1 GTSNPN and CDR2 SVGIG (reference sequence). The DNA for the CDR3 is TGTGCCTGGAGTGAATTTAGTCGGGAGCTGTTTTTT. It codes for CAWSEFSRELFF.

This clone was counted only a few times. The chain has TRBV30 and TRBJ1-5, with TRBD1 identical over 9 bases. Germline V gene sequence: CDR1 GTSNPN, CDR2 SVGIG (reference sequence). The J segment lost 7 bases and the V segment lost 5 bases, leaving 9 bases of the junction unmatched. This CDR3 region has 14 residues. The CDR3 nucleotides read TGTGCCTGGCAGAACAGGGGGCCGGGGCAGCCCCAGCATTTT. Its protein product is CAWQNRGPGQPQHF. Drawing the rest from reference TRBV30 and TRBJ1-5, the complete variable domain is SQTIHQWPATLVQPVGSPLSLECTVEGTSNPNLYWYRQAAGRGLQLLFYSVGIGQISSEVPQNLSASRPQDRQFILSSKKLLLSDSGFYLCAWQNRGPGQPQHFGDGTRLSIL.

This sequence joins TRBV15 and TRBJ2-1; no definite D call. Germline values: CDR1 LNHNV, CDR2 YYDKDF (reference sequence). This CDR3 contains 12 residues. Trimming left V 1 base short and J 5 bases short, with 3 bases between. CDR3 protein: CATSRVNNEQFF. The CDR3 DNA is TGTGCCACCAGCAGAGTCAACAATGAGCAGTTCTTC.

Here the CDR3 reads CASSSPPTWQGRNGEPQHF. CDR3 DNA sequence: TGTGCCAGCAGCTCCCCCCCGACGTGGCAGGGACGGAATGGGGAGCCCCAGCATTTT. The rearrangement joins TRBV7-8 to TRBJ1-5; TRBD1 is a possible D gene (5 bases). CDR3 length: 19 residues. Germline V lookup: CDR1 SGHVS, CDR2 FQNEAQ. The germline V and J ends were trimmed by 4 bases and 8 bases, with 30 bases remaining between them. Using reference TRBV7-8 and TRBJ1-5 for the parts outside the CDR3, the full variable domain is GAGVSQSPRYKVAKRGQDVALRCDPISGHVSLFWYQQALGQGPEFLTYFQNEAQLDKSGLPSDRFFAERPEGSVSTLKIQRTQQEDSAVYLCASSSPPTWQGRNGEPQHFGDGTRLSIL.

The V gene is TRBV2, the J gene TRBJ1-2; TRBD1 agrees at 7 bases. The germline CDR1 and CDR2 sequences are SNHLY and FYNNEI. Trimming removed 2 bases from V and 5 bases from J; junction bases left unmatched: 8. This CDR3 has 15 amino acids. The chain's CDR3 is CASSEIGDRSYGYTF. CDR3 coding DNA: TGTGCCAGCAGTGAAATAGGGGACAGATCTTATGGCTACACCTTC.

This chain joins TRBV7-9 and TRBJ1-4; 7 bases match TRBD1. Germline assignment: CDR1 SEHNR and CDR2 FQNEAQ (reference sequence). V lost 5 bases, J lost 0 bases, and 6 bases stayed unmatched. The CDR3 consists of 16 residues. The CDR3 bases are TGTGCCAGCAGCCGAGGACAGGCGGCAACTAATGAAAAACTGTTTTTT. Encoded protein: CASSRGQAATNEKLFF. Full variable domain (outside the CDR3, taken from reference TRBV7-9 and TRBJ1-4): DTGVSQNPRHKITKRGQNVTFRCDPISEHNRLYWYRQTLGQGPEFLTYFQNEAQLEKSRLLSDRFSAERPKGSFSTLEIQRTEQGDSAMYLCASSRGQAATNEKLFFGSGTQLSVL.

CDR3 DNA: TGTGCCAGCAGCTTGTCCCACCCCATCAATGAGCAGTTCTTC. It yields the protein CASSLSHPINEQFF. This chain links TRBV7-9 with TRBJ2-1; D unresolved. V dropped 3 bases and J dropped 6 bases, with 12 bases sitting between them. The CDR3 is 14 amino acids. CDR1 and CDR2 from the germline V gene are SEHNR and FQNEAQ (reference sequence).

A note on this clone: A read error likely explains this, since a far larger clone differs by one base. The genes are TRBV5-6 and TRBJ2-5; D gene uncertain. Trimming pared 0 bases from V and 2 bases from J, leaving 5 bases between. This CDR3 has 13 amino acids. Per germline, CDR1 SGHDT and CDR2 YYEEEE. The CDR3: CASSLDRQETQYF. The CDR3 nucleotides are TGTGCCAGCAGCTTGGACAGACAAGAGACCCAGTACTTC.

CDR3 sequence reads: CASSQDLGRYGYTF. In DNA, the CDR3 is TGTGCCAGCAGCCAGGACCTGGGGAGATATGGCTACACCTTC. The rearrangement links TRBV7-2 to TRBJ1-2, with D unclear. V was pared by 5 bases and J by 5 bases, with 15 bases between. Germline V lookup: CDR1 SGHTA, CDR2 FQGNSA. The CDR3 has 14 residues.

The V call is TRBV30, the J call TRBJ2-6; D call uncertain. Germline CDR1 reads GTSNPN; CDR2 reads SVGIG (reference sequence). V was shortened by 1 base and J by 0 bases, with 1 base between the two germline ends. The CDR3 is 13 residues long. The CDR3 bases are TGTGCCTGGAGTGACTCTGGGGCCAACGTCCTGACTTTC. It codes for CAWSDSGANVLTF.